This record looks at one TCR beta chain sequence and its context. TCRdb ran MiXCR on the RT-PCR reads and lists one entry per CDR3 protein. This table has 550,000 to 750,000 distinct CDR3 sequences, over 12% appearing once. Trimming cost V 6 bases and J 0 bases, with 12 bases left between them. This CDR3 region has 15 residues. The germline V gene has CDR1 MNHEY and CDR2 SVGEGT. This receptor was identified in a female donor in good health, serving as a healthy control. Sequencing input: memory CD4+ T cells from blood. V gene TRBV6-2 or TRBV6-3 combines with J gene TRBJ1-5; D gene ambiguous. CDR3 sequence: CASSEVNSSNQPQHF. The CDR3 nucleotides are TGTGCCAGCAGCGAGGTTAACTCTAGCAATCAGCCCCAGCATTTT.